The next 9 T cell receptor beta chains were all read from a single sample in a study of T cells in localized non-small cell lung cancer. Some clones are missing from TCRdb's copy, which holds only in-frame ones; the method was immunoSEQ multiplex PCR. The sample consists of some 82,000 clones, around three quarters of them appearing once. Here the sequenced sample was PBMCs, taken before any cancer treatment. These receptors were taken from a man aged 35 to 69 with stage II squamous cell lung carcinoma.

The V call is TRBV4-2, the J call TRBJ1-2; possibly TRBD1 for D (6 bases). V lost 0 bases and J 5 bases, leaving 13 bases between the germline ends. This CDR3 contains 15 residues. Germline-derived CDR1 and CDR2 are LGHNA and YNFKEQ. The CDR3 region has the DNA TGTGCCAGCAGCCAAGATGCCACAGGGTCTTATGGCTACACCTTC. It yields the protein CASSQDATGSYGYTF.

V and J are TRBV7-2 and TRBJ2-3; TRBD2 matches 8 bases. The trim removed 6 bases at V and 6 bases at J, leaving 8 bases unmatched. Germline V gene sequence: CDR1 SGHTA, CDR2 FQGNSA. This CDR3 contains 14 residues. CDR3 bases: TGTGCCAGCAGGAAGGGACTAGATGCGGATACGCAGTATTTT. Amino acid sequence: CASRKGLDADTQYF.

Written as DNA, the CDR3 is TGTGCCAGCAGCTTGGGGGGCGGAAACACCATATATTTT. This sequence encodes CASSLGGGNTIYF. The chain employs TRBV11-3 and TRBJ1-3, with D possibly being TRBD1 (6 bases). V was cut by 3 bases and J by 4 bases, with 7 bases left in between. Germline CDR1 SGHNT, CDR2 YENEEA. The CDR3 sequence is 13 residues long.

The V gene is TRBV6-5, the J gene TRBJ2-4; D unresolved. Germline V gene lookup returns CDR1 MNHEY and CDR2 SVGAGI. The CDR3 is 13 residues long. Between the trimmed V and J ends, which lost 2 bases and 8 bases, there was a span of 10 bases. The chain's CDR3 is CASSYDNLDIQYF. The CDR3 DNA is TGTGCCAGCAGTTACGATAACCTGGACATTCAGTACTTC.

The CDR3 bases are TGTGCCTGGAGCCTGGGGGGGGGCATGGAGACCCAGTACTTC. Protein product: CAWSLGGGMETQYF. V is TRBV30 and J is TRBJ2-5; weak D call: TRBD2 (7 bases). Germline CDR1 reads GTSNPN; CDR2 reads SVGIG (reference sequence). The CDR3 has 14 amino acids. Trimming removed 3 bases at V and 5 bases at J, with 16 bases between.

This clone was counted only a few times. The CDR3 reads CASSPWTEYEQYF. CDR3 in DNA: TGTGCCAGCAGTCCCTGGACGGAGTACGAGCAGTACTTC. The chain has TRBV27 and TRBJ2-7, with D unresolved. The CDR3 sequence is 13 residues long. V dropped 5 bases and J dropped 4 bases, with 12 bases sitting between them. The germline CDR1 and CDR2 sequences are MNHEY and SMNVEV (reference sequence).

Here the CDR3 reads CASSEWTSGSSTSAKNIQYF. The CDR3 region has the DNA TGTGCCAGCAGTGAATGGACTAGCGGTTCATCTACCTCAGCCAAAAACATTCAGTACTTC. The V gene is TRBV6-1, the J gene TRBJ2-4; 10 bases agree with TRBD2. The J segment lost 0 bases and the V segment lost 2 bases, leaving 13 bases of the junction unmatched. CDR1 is MNHNS and CDR2 is SASEGT in the germline V gene. There are 20 residues in the CDR3.

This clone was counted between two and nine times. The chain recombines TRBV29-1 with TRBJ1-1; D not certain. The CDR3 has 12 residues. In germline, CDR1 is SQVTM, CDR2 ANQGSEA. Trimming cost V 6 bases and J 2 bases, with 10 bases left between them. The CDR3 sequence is CSVLYRNTEAFF. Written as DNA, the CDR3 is TGCAGCGTCCTTTACAGAAACACTGAAGCTTTCTTT.

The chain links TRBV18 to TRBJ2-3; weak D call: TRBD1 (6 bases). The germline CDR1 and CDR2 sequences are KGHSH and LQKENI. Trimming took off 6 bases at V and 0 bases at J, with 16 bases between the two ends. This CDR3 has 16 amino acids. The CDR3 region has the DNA TGTGCCAGCTCTCCTCAGGGGCGAACTAGCACAGATACGCAGTATTTT. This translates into CASSPQGRTSTDTQYF.